This TCR beta chain comes out of a study of OX40 agonist ivuxolimab in advanced cancers. Germline V gene sequence: CDR1 MNHNS, CDR2 SASEGT. With V trimmed by 6 bases and J by 5 bases, 2 bases remained unmatched. The CDR3 is made up of 15 amino acids. The data were produced by immunoSEQ multiplex PCR, yet TCRdb's version contains in-frame clones alone and is incomplete. The data hold about 90,000 clones, with 91% observed a single time. Sequencing used CD4+ or CD8+ T cells sorted from blood, obtained in a trial of the OX40 agonist ivuxolimab. The TCR sequence derives from an adult with an advanced solid tumor such as melanoma, head and neck, liver or kidney cancer. The chain joins TRBV6-1 to TRBJ2-2, with 14 bases identical to TRBD2. The CDR3 DNA reads TGTGCCAGCAGGGGACTAGCGGGAGATACCGGGGAGCTGTTTTTT. This translates into CASRGLAGDTGELFF.